Shown below are 15 T cell receptor beta chains from a single sample sequenced in a study of memory CD4+ T cells and cytomegalovirus serostatus. The sort gate was single viable CD3+CD4+CD8-CD45RO+ cells for memory CD4+ T cells. Sequencing used immunoSEQ multiplex PCR; TCRdb keeps in-frame clones, though not all of them. The sample includes about 46,000 clones, over 75% of them seen just once. Sequences were obtained from memory CD4+ T cells from blood. Every receptor here comes from an adult in good health and CMV-seronegative.

V usage is TRBV19 and J usage is TRBJ2-2; D might be TRBD1 (6 bases). CDR3 length: 14 amino acids. The V and J ends lost 3 bases and 6 bases respectively, with 11 bases between them. CDR1 is LNHDA, CDR2 SQIVND, per germline (reference sequence). CDR3: CASSIQGWSGELFF. As DNA, the CDR3 is TGTGCCAGTAGTATCCAGGGGTGGTCCGGGGAGCTGTTTTTT.

CDR3 region: CASSPAGGKGYTEAFF. The DNA for the CDR3 is TGTGCCAGCTCGCCGGCTGGGGGGAAGGGGTACACTGAAGCTTTCTTT. This chain links TRBV7-9 with TRBJ1-1; tentative D call: TRBD1 (5 bases). Per the germline V gene, CDR1 is SEHNR and CDR2 is FQNEAQ (reference sequence). V lost 8 bases, J lost 3 bases, and 22 bases lay in between. The CDR3 extends over 16 amino acids.

The chain uses TRBV10-3 and TRBJ1-5; D uncertain. The CDR3 is 15 amino acids. Germline V gene sequence: CDR1 ENHRY, CDR2 SYGVKD. Trimming took 4 bases from V and 0 from J, leaving 10 bases between them. CDR3 region: CAISGGQDSNQPQHF. The CDR3 nucleotides read TGTGCCATCAGTGGTGGCCAGGATAGCAATCAGCCCCAGCATTTT.

The J gene is TRBJ1-2, the V gene TRBV6-6; D unresolved. CDR1 and CDR2 (germline): MNHNY, SVGAGI (reference sequence). V was cut by 5 bases and J by 0 bases, with 7 bases left in between. This CDR3 region has 13 residues. This CDR3 is CASSTDTNYGYTF. As DNA, the CDR3 is TGTGCCAGCAGTACCGACACTAACTATGGCTACACCTTC.

This clone has just one count. This chain uses TRBV9 with TRBJ2-3; 8 bases agree with TRBD1. Unmatched junction bases numbered 5, after V lost 2 bases and J lost 0 bases. The CDR3 runs to 16 residues. Germline V gives CDR1 SGDLS, CDR2 YYNGEE. CDR3: CASSVGQGISTDTQYF. Here the CDR3 DNA reads TGTGCCAGCAGCGTTGGACAGGGCATTAGCACAGATACGCAGTATTTT.

CDR3 bases: TGTGCCAGCAGTGAGATCGGCCTGAGCTCTGGAAACACCATATATTTT. Its protein product is CASSEIGLSSGNTIYF. V is TRBV2 and J is TRBJ1-3; D is ambiguous. Germline V CDR1 and CDR2: SNHLY, FYNNEI. V lost 3 bases and J 0 bases, leaving 12 bases between the germline ends. CDR3 length equals 16 residues.

The chain recombines TRBV20-1 with TRBJ1-1; no definite D call. The length of the CDR3 is 11 residues. V lost 7 bases and J lost 8, with 14 bases in between. Germline V gene sequence: CDR1 DFQATT, CDR2 SNEGSKA (reference sequence). The DNA for the CDR3 is TGCAGTGTCACCCAAGGAACAGAAGCTTTCTTT. Its translation is CSVTQGTEAFF.

This clone was found a few times. The rearrangement joins TRBV19 to TRBJ1-5, with a weak D call TRBD1 (6 bases). CDR3 length: 13 residues. V was pared by 5 bases and J by 4 bases, with 9 bases between. CDR1 and CDR2 from the germline V gene are LNHDA and SQIVND (reference sequence). CDR3 amino acids: CASSQGTNQPQHF. The CDR3 coding sequence is TGTGCCAGTAGTCAGGGGACAAATCAGCCCCAGCATTTT.

V usage is TRBV9 and J usage is TRBJ1-3; no clear D gene. Looked up from germline, CDR1 is SGDLS and CDR2 is YYNGEE. The CDR3 is 13 amino acids. V gave up 0 bases and J gave up 3 bases, with 4 bases separating them. The CDR3, as DNA: TGTGCCAGCAGCGTAGGAGATGGAAACACCATATATTTT. Its translation is CASSVGDGNTIYF.

CDR3 loop: CASTMNTEAFF. As DNA, the CDR3 is TGTGCCAGCACAATGAACACTGAAGCTTTCTTT. This chain uses TRBV6-1 with TRBJ1-1; D uncertain. The CDR3 spans 11 residues. V lost 7 bases and J 0 bases, leaving 3 bases between the germline ends. The germline gives CDR1 MNHNS, CDR2 SASEGT.

The chain carries TRBV6-5 and TRBJ2-3; D might be TRBD2 (5 bases). V lost 6 bases to trimming and J lost 6 bases, with 16 bases between them. This CDR3 has 14 residues. The V gene's germline CDR1 is MNHEY and CDR2 SVGAGI. For the CDR3, the DNA is TGTGCCAGCAGCCCCCGCGCGGCGGGTGATACGCAGTATTTT. Its protein product is CASSPRAAGDTQYF.

The chain is built from TRBV7-8 and TRBJ1-2; possibly TRBD1 for D (6 bases). The V gene lost 8 bases and the J gene lost 4 bases, with 8 bases spanning the gap. Germline V gene data show CDR1 as SGHVS and CDR2 as FQNEAQ. The CDR3 spans 11 residues. CDR3 sequence reads: CASGTLYGYTF. In DNA form, the CDR3 reads TGTGCCAGCGGGACACTCTATGGCTACACCTTC. The full variable domain, with the rest looked up from reference TRBV7-8 and TRBJ1-2, is GAGVSQSPRYKVAKRGQDVALRCDPISGHVSLFWYQQALGQGPEFLTYFQNEAQLDKSGLPSDRFFAERPEGSVSTLKIQRTQQEDSAVYLCASGTLYGYTFGSGTRLTVV.

This sequence joins TRBV7-3 and TRBJ2-3; 13 bases line up with TRBD2. The V segment lost 4 bases and the J segment 6 bases; nucleotides outside the gene matches: 1. This CDR3 contains 14 residues. Germline CDR1 and CDR2: SGHTA and FQGTGA. In nucleotides, the CDR3 is TGTGCCAGCAGCTCGGGACTAGCGGGGGATACGCAGTATTTT. Its protein is CASSSGLAGDTQYF.

The rearrangement uses TRBV2 and TRBJ1-4; a possible D gene is TRBD1 (5 bases). Germline V lookup: CDR1 SNHLY, CDR2 FYNNEI. The CDR3 covers 14 residues. Trimming took 9 bases from V and 6 from J, leaving 17 bases between them. The CDR3 loop is CASLRGREDEKLFF. The CDR3 DNA sequence: TGTGCCAGTCTTCGGGGCCGGGAGGATGAAAAACTGTTTTTT.

The chain has TRBV2 and TRBJ2-5; 8 nucleotides align to TRBD1. Germline V lookup: CDR1 SNHLY, CDR2 FYNNEI. V lost 7 bases, J lost 3 bases, and 4 bases stayed unmatched. This CDR3 is built from 13 residues. Here the CDR3 reads CASMLDREETQYF. CDR3 coding DNA: TGTGCCAGCATGCTGGACAGGGAAGAGACCCAGTACTTC.